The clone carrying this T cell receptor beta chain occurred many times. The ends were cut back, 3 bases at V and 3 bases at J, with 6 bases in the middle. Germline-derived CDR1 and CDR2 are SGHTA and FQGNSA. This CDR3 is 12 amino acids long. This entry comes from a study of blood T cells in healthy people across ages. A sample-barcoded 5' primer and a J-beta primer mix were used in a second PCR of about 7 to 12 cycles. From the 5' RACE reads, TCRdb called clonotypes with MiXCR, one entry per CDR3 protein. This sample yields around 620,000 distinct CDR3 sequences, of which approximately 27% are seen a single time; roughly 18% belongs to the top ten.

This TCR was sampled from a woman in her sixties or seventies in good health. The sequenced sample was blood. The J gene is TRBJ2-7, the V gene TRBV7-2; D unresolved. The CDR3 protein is CASSFNYYEQYF. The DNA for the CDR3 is TGTGCCAGCAGCTTTAATTACTACGAGCAGTACTTC.